This T cell receptor beta chain stems from a study of shared clonotypes between healthy human individuals. Data came from immunoSEQ multiplex PCR; TCRdb stores just in-frame clones and leaves some out. In the table there are roughly 2.5 million clones, around nine tenths of which are singletons. Germline V lookup: CDR1 SNHLY, CDR2 FYNNEI. Trimming shortened V by 6 bases and J by 0 bases, and 12 bases separated the two germline ends. This CDR3 has 14 residues. The V call is TRBV2, the J call TRBJ2-7; either TRBD1 or TRBD2 may supply D (5 bases each). The sample was naive CD4+ T cells sorted from blood. Subset noted: CD45RA+ positively selected. The clonotype was recovered from a man between 18 and 29 years old in good health. The CDR3 loop is CASRGTYGSYEQYF. The CDR3 region has the DNA TGTGCCAGCAGAGGGACGTACGGCTCCTACGAGCAGTACTTC. Full variable domain (remainder filled in from reference TRBV2 and TRBJ2-7): EPEVTQTPSHQVTQMGQEVILRCVPISNHLYFYWYRQILGQKVEFLVSFYNNEISEKSEIFDDQFSVERPDGSNFTLKIRSTKLEDSAMYFCASRGTYGSYEQYFGPGTRLTVT.